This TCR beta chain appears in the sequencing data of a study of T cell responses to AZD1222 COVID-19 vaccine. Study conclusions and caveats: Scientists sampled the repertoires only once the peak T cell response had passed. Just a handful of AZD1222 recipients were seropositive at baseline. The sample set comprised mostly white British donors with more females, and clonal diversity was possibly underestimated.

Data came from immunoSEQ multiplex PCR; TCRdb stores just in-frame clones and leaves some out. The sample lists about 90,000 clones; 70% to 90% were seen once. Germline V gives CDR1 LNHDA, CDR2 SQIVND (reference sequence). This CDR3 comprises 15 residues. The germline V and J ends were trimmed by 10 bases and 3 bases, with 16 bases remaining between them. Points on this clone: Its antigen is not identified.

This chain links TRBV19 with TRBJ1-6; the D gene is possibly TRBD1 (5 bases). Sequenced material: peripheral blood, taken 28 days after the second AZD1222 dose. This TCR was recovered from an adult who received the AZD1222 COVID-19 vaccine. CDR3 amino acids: CATMRGYDYNSPLHF. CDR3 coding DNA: TGTGCCACCATGAGGGGATACGACTATAATTCACCCCTCCACTTT.